Sequencing of this T cell receptor (beta chain) was carried out in a study of blood T cell repertoires in COVID-19. In the study overall: From the United States, Italy and Spain came samples of acute and convalescent COVID-19.

Original handling: It was from reference gene primer amplification that nucleated cell counts were estimated. TCRdb's table, derived via immunoSEQ multiplex PCR, lists solely in-frame clones and lacks some. The D gene and trimming were derived from the DNA, and the V and J assignments and clone size from that table. The sample includes approximately 240,000 clones, about 89% of them seen just once. Participants came from roughly 24 US areas, aged about 18 to 95 years. In assigning cohorts, the study relied on participant-reported clinical history. Per germline, CDR1 SGHNT and CDR2 YYREEE (reference sequence). CDR3 size: 15 residues. V dropped 0 bases and J dropped 6; count of bases not matched to a gene: 4.

The V gene is TRBV5-4, the J gene TRBJ2-2, with 8 bases matching TRBD1. The material sequenced was PBMCs or T cells enriched from blood (not recorded which). The sequence derives from a woman aged 18-29 years who had recovered from COVID-19. The CDR3 nucleotides read TGTGCCAGCAGCTTGGATGTGACAGGGGCCGGGGAGCTGTTTTTT. Translation gives CASSLDVTGAGELFF.